This T cell receptor (beta chain) is from a study of T cells in Graves' hyperthyroidism and ophthalmopathy. RNA transcripts served as the template for amplifying TCR beta CDR3 regions. An initial round of RT-PCR targeting the TCR CDR3 relied on the HTBI primer set. TCRdb re-analysed the multiplex PCR reads in MiXCR, keeping a single row per CDR3 protein. The profile shows a few hundred thousand distinct CDR3 sequences, roughly an eighth of them singletons. The length of the CDR3 is 14 residues. V shed 0 bases and J shed 3 bases, with 8 bases lying between them. Germline V lookup: CDR1 MGHRA, CDR2 YSYEKL. This clonotype appeared a few times.

Specimen: blood. The chain employs TRBV4-1 and TRBJ1-2, with unresolved D. The sequence came from a woman aged 18-29 years with Graves' hyperthyroidism. The CDR3 region is CASSQDSRDYGYTF. CDR3 coding DNA: TGCGCCAGCAGCCAAGATTCACGGGACTATGGCTACACCTTC.